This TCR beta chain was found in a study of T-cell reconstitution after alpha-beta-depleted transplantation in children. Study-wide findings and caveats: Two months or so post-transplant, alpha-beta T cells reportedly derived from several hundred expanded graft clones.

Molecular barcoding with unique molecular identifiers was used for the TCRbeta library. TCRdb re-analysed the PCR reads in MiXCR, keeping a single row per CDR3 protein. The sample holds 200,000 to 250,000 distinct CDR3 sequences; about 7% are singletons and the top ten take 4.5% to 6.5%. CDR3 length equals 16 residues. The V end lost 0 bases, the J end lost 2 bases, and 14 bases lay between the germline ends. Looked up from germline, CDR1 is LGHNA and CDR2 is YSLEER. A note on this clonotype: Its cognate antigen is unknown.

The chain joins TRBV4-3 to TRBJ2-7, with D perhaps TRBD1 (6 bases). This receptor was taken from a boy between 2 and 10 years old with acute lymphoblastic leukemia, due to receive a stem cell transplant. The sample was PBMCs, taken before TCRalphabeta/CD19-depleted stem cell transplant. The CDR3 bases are TGCGCCAGCAGCCAAGAAAACTCCCAGGGGCCCTACGAGCAGTACTTC. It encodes CASSQENSQGPYEQYF.